The clone carrying this T cell receptor beta chain was counted at least ten times. This sample stems from a study of response to subunit inactivated influenza vaccine. MiXCR, applied by TCRdb to the RT-PCR reads, yields one record per CDR3 protein. The table has 430,000 or so distinct CDR3 sequences, approximately 11% seen once; the top ten hold approximately 12%. The material sequenced was PBMCs from blood, taken roughly 47 days after vaccination. This TCR derives from a man aged 50 to 60 who received an inactivated influenza vaccine.

Written as DNA, the CDR3 is TGTGCCAGCAGTCTCACAGGCGGGGCCGCTAACTATGGCTACACCTTC. Protein sequence: CASSLTGGAANYGYTF. The V gene is TRBV12-3 or TRBV12-4, the J gene TRBJ1-2; TRBD1 might be the D (5 bases). This CDR3 has 16 amino acids. The germline V and J ends were trimmed by 5 bases and 0 bases, with 16 bases remaining between them.